One sample yielded the 3 T cell receptor beta chains listed below, sequenced in a study of T-cell memory formation after mild COVID-19. One entry per CDR3 protein, called by TCRdb with MiXCR from the 5' RACE reads. The sample lists more than 200,000 distinct CDR3 sequences, roughly 15% occurring once. Sequencing was performed on PBMCs or a T cell subset sorted from them (not recorded which). The receptors stem from a man between 18 and 29 years old who had mild COVID-19 (a few samples of this study predate the infection). Cell type and time point are not known.

The rearrangement links TRBV2 to TRBJ1-3; no clear D. This CDR3 spans 13 amino acids. Germline lookup yields CDR1 SNHLY and CDR2 FYNNEI. Trimming left V 7 bases short and J 0 bases short, with 7 bases between. CDR3 nucleotides: TGTGCCAGCAAAGGACCCTCTGGAAACACCATATATTTT. This encodes CASKGPSGNTIYF.

This chain uses TRBV20-1 with TRBJ2-1; 13 nucleotides line up with TRBD2. CDR3 length: 20 residues. The germline V gene encodes CDR1 DFQATT and CDR2 SNEGSKA (reference sequence). V trimming: 4 bases; J trimming: 0 bases; junction bases outside the gene matches: 15. The CDR3 bases are TGCAGTGCTACCGGCCAACGTCGGACTAGCGGGGGCAGCTCCTACAATGAGCAGTTCTTC. Translation: CSATGQRRTSGGSSYNEQFF.

This chain connects TRBV7-9 to TRBJ2-3; maybe TRBD1 (5 bases). From germline, CDR1 is SEHNR and CDR2 FQNEAQ (reference sequence). This CDR3 has 14 residues. Trimming shortened V by 5 bases and J by 3 bases, and 12 bases separated the two germline ends. Written as DNA, the CDR3 is TGTGCCAGCAGCCCGTGGGGCTTAACAGATACGCAGTATTTT. Its protein product is CASSPWGLTDTQYF. Complete variable domain (other parts from reference TRBV7-9 and TRBJ2-3): DTGVSQNPRHKITKRGQNVTFRCDPISEHNRLYWYRQTLGQGPEFLTYFQNEAQLEKSRLLSDRFSAERPKGSFSTLEIQRTEQGDSAMYLCASSPWGLTDTQYFGPGTRLTVL.